The 32 T cell receptor beta chains in this list originate from one sample, sequenced in a study of blood T cell repertoires in COVID-19. Assay used: immunoSEQ multiplex PCR; TCRdb lists only in-frame clones, some missing. The table has 150,000 or so clones, 75% to 80% seen once; the top ten hold 2.5% to 3%. Sequenced sample: PBMCs or T cells enriched from blood (not recorded which). These receptors all come from a woman between 45 and 60 years old who had recovered from COVID-19.

V gene TRBV19 combines with J gene TRBJ2-5; 7 bases line up with TRBD1. The CDR3 spans 15 residues. Germline CDR1 LNHDA, CDR2 SQIVND (reference sequence). V gave up 1 base and J gave up 4 bases; unmatched junction bases: 6. CDR3 loop: CASSIGGTAGETQYF. In nucleotides, the CDR3 is TGTGCCAGTAGTATAGGTGGGACAGCCGGAGAGACCCAGTACTTC.

The chain joins TRBV28 to TRBJ1-2, with a possible D match to TRBD1 (6 bases). Germline V gene lookup returns CDR1 MDHEN and CDR2 SYDVKM. V was clipped by 3 bases and J by 5 bases, with 16 bases between them. The CDR3 length is 15 residues. Here the CDR3 reads CASSLTGRPAYGYTF. DNA of the CDR3: TGTGCCAGCAGTTTGACAGGCAGGCCCGCGTATGGCTACACCTTC.

The gene calls are TRBV13 and TRBJ2-7; 7 nucleotides line up with TRBD1. The CDR3 is made up of 14 amino acids. The trim removed 5 bases at V and 4 bases at J, leaving 8 bases unmatched. Germline CDR1 and CDR2: PRHDT and FYEKMQ (reference sequence). As DNA, the CDR3 is TGTGCCAGCAGCAGCCGGGGACAGCAATACGAGCAGTACTTC. It translates to CASSSRGQQYEQYF.

The V call is TRBV9, the J call TRBJ2-1; D might be TRBD2 (5 bases). Germline V CDR1 and CDR2: SGDLS, YYNGEE. Trimming removed 3 bases from V and 3 bases from J, with 13 bases in between. The CDR3 is 15 amino acids. Written as DNA, the CDR3 is TGTGCCAGCAGCGCCTCCGGGGTTGACTACAATGAGCAGTTCTTC. Protein: CASSASGVDYNEQFF.

The chain links TRBV2 to TRBJ1-5; 11 bases match TRBD1. V dropped 6 bases and J dropped 1; count of bases not matched to a gene: 11. The CDR3 sequence is 18 residues long. Germline lookup yields CDR1 SNHLY and CDR2 FYNNEI. The CDR3: CASSRDRGTPNSNQPQHF. CDR3 sequence (DNA): TGTGCCAGCAGCCGGGACAGGGGGACCCCCAACAGCAATCAGCCCCAGCATTTT.

This clone has only one observation. The chain recombines TRBV11-2 with TRBJ1-6; no clear D. The germline V gene encodes CDR1 SGHAT and CDR2 FQNNGV. Trimming stripped 5 bases from V and 7 bases from J, with 3 bases between. The CDR3 runs 11 residues. CDR3 sequence: CASSLNSPLHF. The CDR3 DNA reads TGTGCCAGCAGCCTCAATTCACCCCTCCACTTT.

The V gene is TRBV28, the J gene TRBJ1-2; tentative D call: TRBD1 (5 bases). This CDR3 spans 11 amino acids. Trimming removed 4 bases at V and 14 bases at J, with 14 bases between. CDR1 and CDR2 from the germline V gene are MDHEN and SYDVKM. In DNA form, the CDR3 reads TGTGCCAGCAGTTCTTACGGGGCGGGGACCTTC. Its protein is CASSSYGAGTF.

The chain links TRBV5-1 to TRBJ1-1; D possibly corresponds to TRBD1 (5 bases). This CDR3 is 14 amino acids long. Per the germline V gene, CDR1 is SGHRS and CDR2 is YFSETQ. V was cut by 3 bases and J by 4 bases, with 13 bases left in between. Written as DNA, the CDR3 is TGCGCCAGCAGCTGGGAGGGGCGCGGCACTGAAGCTTTCTTT. Translated, it gives CASSWEGRGTEAFF.

This chain connects TRBV28 to TRBJ1-5, with 10 bases aligning to TRBD1. Germline CDR1 and CDR2: MDHEN and SYDVKM. The J segment lost 2 bases and the V segment lost 1 base, leaving 5 bases of the junction unmatched. The CDR3 is 17 amino acids. The chain's CDR3 is CASSLLAGTGGNQPQHF. CDR3 DNA: TGTGCCAGCAGTTTATTGGCCGGGACAGGGGGCAATCAGCCCCAGCATTTT.

J is TRBJ2-7 and V is TRBV3-1 (or the pseudogene TRBV3-2), with D tentatively TRBD1 (6 bases). Germline CDR1 reads LGHDT; CDR2 reads YNNKEL (reference sequence). The CDR3 is 13 residues long. Trimming pared 5 bases from V and 4 bases from J, leaving 12 bases between. This CDR3 reads CASSKGQDYEQYF. In DNA form, the CDR3 reads TGTGCCAGCAGCAAGGGACAAGATTACGAGCAGTACTTC.

The chain recombines TRBV7-2 with TRBJ2-1, with D possibly matching TRBD2 (5 bases). This CDR3 contains 15 residues. Germline V gene lookup returns CDR1 SGHTA and CDR2 FQGNSA. V lost 3 bases and J 4 bases, leaving 13 bases between the germline ends. In nucleotides, the CDR3 is TGTGCCAGCAGCTTGTCTGGCGGGTCATACAATGAGCAGTTCTTC. Protein: CASSLSGGSYNEQFF.

This clone was counted only a few times. The rearrangement links TRBV6-5 to TRBJ2-2; 8 nucleotides match TRBD2. Trimming removed 6 bases from V and 7 bases from J; junction bases left unmatched: 7. CDR1 and CDR2 from the germline V gene are MNHEY and SVGAGI. The CDR3 extends over 14 amino acids. CDR3 bases: TGTGCCAGCAGATTAAGCGGGAGCGGCGGGGAGCTGTTTTTT. Translated: CASRLSGSGGELFF.

The chain combines TRBV7-7 with TRBJ2-3; 9 bases are shared with TRBD2. Germline V lookup: CDR1 SSHAT, CDR2 FNYEAQ (reference sequence). The CDR3 totals 18 residues. The J segment lost 4 bases and the V segment lost 0 bases, leaving 11 bases of the junction unmatched. The DNA of the CDR3 is TGTGCCAGCAGCTTAGCGGCGGGAGGGCCGTCGTTGGCAGATACGCAGTATTTT. It translates to CASSLAAGGPSLADTQYF.

V usage is TRBV13 and J usage is TRBJ1-1, with a tentative D call TRBD1 (5 bases). The V gene's germline CDR1 is PRHDT and CDR2 FYEKMQ (reference sequence). The CDR3 spans 12 residues. V was shortened by 10 bases and J by 3 bases, with 12 bases between the two germline ends. This CDR3 reads CATRGGDTEAFF. DNA of the CDR3: TGTGCCACGAGGGGAGGGGACACTGAAGCTTTCTTT.

The gene calls are TRBV29-1 and TRBJ2-5; no reliable D call. Germline V gene sequence: CDR1 SQVTM, CDR2 ANQGSEA. The CDR3 loop spans 14 amino acids. V lost 0 bases to trimming and J lost 1 base, with 9 bases between them. CDR3 in DNA: TGCAGCGTTGAAGATCTGAGGTTCCAAGAGACCCAGTACTTC. Translating it yields CSVEDLRFQETQYF. Full variable domain (rest looked up from reference TRBV29-1 and TRBJ2-5): SAVISQKPSRDICQRGTSLTIQCQVDSQVTMMFWYRQQPGQSLTLIATANQGSEATYESGFVIDKFPISRPNLTFSTLTVSNMSPEDSSIYLCSVEDLRFQETQYFGPGTRLLVL.

V usage is TRBV27 and J usage is TRBJ1-4; tentatively, D is TRBD1 (5 bases). Germline V gives CDR1 MNHEY, CDR2 SMNVEV (reference sequence). This CDR3 region has 14 residues. Trimming pared 3 bases from V and 7 bases from J, leaving 12 bases between. In nucleotides, the CDR3 is TGTGCCAGCAGTTTTAGGCAGGGTAGTGAAAAACTGTTTTTT. It translates to CASSFRQGSEKLFF.

V is TRBV7-3 and J is TRBJ2-5, with TRBD2 matching 14 bases. The CDR3 loop spans 16 amino acids. Germline V lookup: CDR1 SGHTA, CDR2 FQGTGA. The trim removed 4 bases at V and 5 bases at J, leaving 6 bases unmatched. The CDR3 reads CASSSGTSGRRETQYF. The CDR3, as DNA: TGTGCCAGCAGCTCCGGGACTAGCGGGAGAAGGGAGACCCAGTACTTC.

This chain links TRBV24-1 with TRBJ2-1, with TRBD2 matching over 10 bases. Germline lookup yields CDR1 KGHDR and CDR2 SFDVKD. The CDR3 contains 17 residues. V trimming: 5 bases; J trimming: 0 bases; junction bases outside the gene matches: 6. The CDR3 loop reads CATSVSGRSGSYNEQFF. CDR3 in DNA: TGTGCCACCAGTGTTAGCGGGAGGAGCGGCTCCTACAATGAGCAGTTCTTC.

This rearrangement joins TRBV27 to TRBJ1-1, with 9 bases identical to TRBD1. CDR3 size: 12 residues. The V and J ends lost 5 bases and 11 bases, in that order; junction bases with no gene match: 6. Germline V gene data show CDR1 as MNHEY and CDR2 as SMNVEV (reference sequence). In DNA, the CDR3 is TGTGCCAGCAGTGCCACAGGGGGCGCGGCTTTCTTT. The encoded protein is CASSATGGAAFF.

The chain has TRBV28 and TRBJ1-5, with 7 bases fitting TRBD1. The germline V gene encodes CDR1 MDHEN and CDR2 SYDVKM. V shed 6 bases and J 0 bases; nucleotides not matched to a gene: 2. The CDR3 contains 14 residues. In nucleotides, the CDR3 is TGTGCCAGCAGAACAGGGGATAGCAATCAGCCCCAGCATTTT. Protein product: CASRTGDSNQPQHF.

This chain links TRBV2 with TRBJ2-5; 14 bases are shared with TRBD2. The CDR3 spans 15 residues. With V trimmed by 6 bases and J by 6 bases, 6 bases remained unmatched. Germline CDR1 SNHLY, CDR2 FYNNEI. Written as DNA, the CDR3 is TGTGCCAGCAGCCAGACTAGCGGGGGGGGTAAGACCCAGTACTTC. Protein: CASSQTSGGGKTQYF.

This chain links TRBV7-9 with TRBJ2-7; 12 bases map to TRBD2. This CDR3 contains 15 residues. Trimming cost V 2 bases and J 6 bases; bases outside gene matches: 5. CDR1 SEHNR and CDR2 FQNEAQ come from the germline V gene (reference sequence). CDR3 sequence (DNA): TGTGCCAGCAGCTTACGGTCACTAGCGGGGGGCGAGCAGTACTTC. This translates into CASSLRSLAGGEQYF.

This clone was seen more than once but under ten times. One end of the junction fails to match germline, which may point to a read error. J is TRBJ2-3 and V is TRBV27, with D perhaps TRBD2 (5 bases). Germline CDR1 is MNHEY and CDR2 is SMNVEV (reference sequence). The CDR3 is 13 amino acids. CDR3 residues: CASRPDKRDRQYF. The DNA for the CDR3 is TGTGCCAGCAGACCGGATAAGAGGGATAGGCAGTATTTT.

This chain uses TRBV4-2 with TRBJ2-7; 7 nucleotides align to TRBD2. The CDR3 runs 16 residues. Germline trimming cut 1 base from V and 1 base from J; bases unmatched to any gene: 7. Per the germline V gene, CDR1 is LGHNA and CDR2 is YNFKEQ. Written as DNA, the CDR3 is TGTGCCAGCAGCCAAGGTGCTAGCGGCATGTCCTACGAGCAGTACTTC. Encoded protein: CASSQGASGMSYEQYF.

J is TRBJ1-1 and V is TRBV7-2, with unresolved D. This CDR3 has 13 amino acids. The V gene lost 1 base and the J gene lost 2 bases, with 5 bases spanning the gap. Germline values: CDR1 SGHTA, CDR2 FQGNSA. The CDR3 spells CASSLDSNTEAFF. The CDR3 DNA is TGTGCCAGCAGCTTAGACAGCAACACTGAAGCTTTCTTT.

This clone was seen a few times. J is TRBJ1-1 and V is TRBV5-6; the D gene is possibly TRBD1 (6 bases). Germline lookup yields CDR1 SGHDT and CDR2 YYEEEE. The CDR3 runs 13 residues. Trimming cost V 7 bases and J 5 bases, with 15 bases left between them. The CDR3 DNA is TGTGCCAGCGATCGGAAGAGGGGGACTGAAGCTTTCTTT. It codes for CASDRKRGTEAFF.

This sequence joins TRBV4-1 and TRBJ2-1; 9 bases fit TRBD1. The ends lost 2 bases at V and 13 bases at J; junction bases unmatched: 6. Germline-derived CDR1 and CDR2 are MGHRA and YSYEKL. This CDR3 spans 13 amino acids. The CDR3 region has the DNA TGCGCCAGCAGCCAACCGAGGACAGGGGTTCAGTTCTTC. Its translation: CASSQPRTGVQFF.

In its sample, this clone was seen many times. The chain is built from TRBV19 and TRBJ1-4, with TRBD1 matching over 7 bases. The CDR3 consists of 13 residues. CDR1 LNHDA and CDR2 SQIVND come from the germline V gene (reference sequence). Germline trimming cut 9 bases from V and 6 bases from J; bases unmatched to any gene: 7. CDR3 sequence: CASGDSSYEKLFF. The CDR3, as DNA: TGTGCCAGCGGGGACAGTTCCTATGAAAAACTGTTTTTT.

As for this clone: This same CDR3 is encoded by further DNA sequences in the sample. V gene TRBV7-9 combines with J gene TRBJ1-4; D unclear. V was shortened by 5 bases and J by 0 bases, with 7 bases between the two germline ends. The CDR3 consists of 14 residues. Germline assignment: CDR1 SEHNR and CDR2 FQNEAQ (reference sequence). CDR3 nucleotides: TGTGCCAGCAGCCCACAATCAACTAATGAAAAACTGTTTTTT. Its translation: CASSPQSTNEKLFF.

The rearrangement uses TRBV12-5 and TRBJ2-1; 7 nucleotides match TRBD1. The germline V gene has CDR1 LGHNT and CDR2 FRNRAP. J gave up 9 bases and V 2 bases, and 13 bases lay outside the gene matches. The CDR3 sequence is 16 residues long. The CDR3 coding sequence is TGTGCTAGTGGTTTGCCCCGGGACAGCTCTACCCCTGAGCAGTTCTTC. Translation gives CASGLPRDSSTPEQFF. The whole variable domain, remainder taken from reference TRBV12-5 and TRBJ2-1, is DARVTQTPRHKVTEMGQEVTMRCQPILGHNTVFWYRQTMMQGLELLAYFRNRAPLDDSGMPKDRFSAEMPDATLATLKIQPSEPRDSAVYFCASGLPRDSSTPEQFFGPGTRLTVL.

This clone was counted between two and nine times. The genes are TRBV7-2 and TRBJ2-5, with 7 bases lining up with TRBD2. Germline V gene data show CDR1 as SGHTA and CDR2 as FQGNSA. This CDR3 has 16 residues. After removal of 3 bases from V and 3 bases from J, the junction contained 10 bases not matched to a gene. For the CDR3, the DNA is TGTGCCAGCAGCTTCTACCAGCGGGGTAGAGAAGAGACCCAGTACTTC. Its translation is CASSFYQRGREETQYF. Full variable domain (rest looked up from reference TRBV7-2 and TRBJ2-5): GAGVSQSPSNKVTEKGKDVELRCDPISGHTALYWYRQSLGQGLEFLIYFQGNSAPDKSGLPSDRFSAERTGGSVSTLTIQRTQQEDSAVYLCASSFYQRGREETQYFGPGTRLLVL.

The chain links TRBV24-1 to TRBJ2-2; TRBD2 matches at 9 bases. J gave up 0 bases and V 8 bases, and 3 bases lay outside the gene matches. This CDR3 contains 15 residues. Germline V gene lookup returns CDR1 KGHDR and CDR2 SFDVKD. The CDR3 here is CATTPSGTNTGELFF. The DNA of the CDR3 is TGTGCCACCACCCCTAGCGGGACGAACACCGGGGAGCTGTTTTTT.